Listed below are T cell receptor beta chains from one sample, sequenced in a study of T cell responses to AZD1222 COVID-19 vaccine. The data were produced by immunoSEQ multiplex PCR, yet TCRdb's version contains in-frame clones alone and is incomplete. The repertoire includes about 92,000 clones, roughly nine tenths of them detected once, and around 8.1% sits in the top ten. Source: peripheral blood, taken on day 0 of AZD1222 vaccination. The receptors were gathered from an adult in good health. The CDR3 runs from the conserved cysteine through the conserved F or W. Each record gives: J gene, clone size, V gene, D gene, CDR3 protein, CDR3 DNA. A D gene is named only where the DNA matches it firmly. Size values are once, few and many counts, or a class for expanded clones, and some rows have none.

TRBJ2-5 | NA | TRBV27 | NA | CASSLWGAETQYF | TGTGCCAGCAGTTTGTGGGGCGCAGAGACCCAGTACTTC
TRBJ1-6 | NA | TRBV19 | TRBD1 | CASSGRQGRNSPLHF | TGTGCCAGTAGTGGAAGACAGGGTCGGAATTCACCCCTCCACTTT
TRBJ1-5 | NA | TRBV30 | NA | CAWSGGDNQPQHF | TGTGCCTGGAGTGGGGGGGACAATCAGCCCCAGCATTTT
TRBJ2-1 | NA | TRBV7-3 | NA | CASKSGTGIYNEQFF | TGTGCCAGCAAGTCCGGGACTGGTATCTACAATGAGCAGTTCTTC
TRBJ1-1 | NA | TRBV28 | TRBD1 | CASSPSSGGNTEAFF | TGTGCCAGCAGTCCATCCTCAGGGGGGAACACTGAAGCTTTCTTT
TRBJ1-3 | NA | TRBV4-1 | TRBD1 | CASSQPDRGSGNTIYF | TGCGCCAGCAGCCAACCAGACAGGGGTTCTGGAAACACCATATATTTT
TRBJ1-1 | NA | TRBV7-8 | NA | CASSLLGGGADEAFF | TGTGCCAGCAGCTTATTAGGGGGGGGCGCGGATGAAGCTTTCTTT
TRBJ2-1 | NA | TRBV11-3 | TRBD2 | CASSPGETSGAYNEQFF | TGTGCCAGCAGCCCCGGTGAGACTAGCGGGGCCTACAATGAGCAGTTCTTC
TRBJ1-1 | NA | TRBV5-1 | NA | CASSLEAGSTEAFF | TGCGCCAGCAGCTTGGAAGCAGGGTCCACTGAAGCTTTCTTT
TRBJ2-2 | NA | TRBV27 | NA | CARSLRPGDPNTGELFF | TGTGCCAGATCCCTCAGACCCGGGGACCCCAACACCGGGGAGCTGTTTTTT
TRBJ1-2 | NA | TRBV7-9 | TRBD1 | CASSLGQADGYTF | TGTGCCAGCAGCTTGGGACAGGCGGACGGCTACACCTTC
TRBJ2-2 | NA | TRBV5-1 | NA | CASTPSGGNTGELFF | TGCGCCAGCACCCCCTCCGGGGGGAACACCGGGGAGCTGTTTTTT
TRBJ1-1 | NA | TRBV25-1 | NA | CASSEYQNPGAFF | TGTGCCAGCAGTGAATACCAGAACCCGGGAGCTTTCTTT
TRBJ1-1 | NA | TRBV6-2/TRBV6-3 | NA | CASSLGQNTEAFF | TGTGCCAGCAGCCTGGGACAGAACACTGAAGCTTTCTTT
TRBJ2-5 | NA | TRBV29-1 | NA | CSVSPLVGETQYF | TGCAGCGTTTCCCCCTTAGTAGGAGAGACCCAGTACTTC
TRBJ2-7 | once | TRBV5-6 | NA | CAAARHGAYEQYF | TGTGCCGCTGCCCGGCACGGTGCCTACGAGCAGTACTTC
TRBJ2-3 | NA | TRBV4-3 | TRBD2 | CASSQEQRGDPDTQYF | TGCGCCAGCAGCCAAGAACAGCGGGGGGACCCAGATACGCAGTATTTT
TRBJ1-2 | once | TRBV18 | NA | CASSPGRDYGYTF | TGTGCCAGCTCACCGGGGAGGGACTATGGCTACACCTTC
TRBJ2-6 | few | TRBV19 | TRBD1 | CASSLRDRGLSGANVLTF | TGTGCCAGTAGTCTCCGGGACAGGGGGCTCTCTGGGGCCAACGTCCTGACTTTC
TRBJ2-5 | NA | TRBV3-1/TRBV3-2 | NA | CASSQGSGNQETQYF | TGTGCCAGCAGCCAAGGTAGCGGAAACCAAGAGACCCAGTACTTC
TRBJ1-2 | NA | TRBV5-4 | NA | CASSLEWADYGYTF | TGTGCCAGCAGCTTGGAGTGGGCCGACTATGGCTACACCTTC
TRBJ2-5 | NA | TRBV7-2 | TRBD1 | CASSWGTAETQYF | TGTGCCAGCAGCTGGGGGACAGCAGAGACCCAGTACTTC
TRBJ1-1 | NA | TRBV7-3 | TRBD1 | CASRLGQGNTEAFF | TGTGCCAGCAGACTGGGACAGGGGAACACTGAAGCTTTCTTT
TRBJ1-2 | once | TRBV6-5 | NA | CASSSPFGGYGYTF | TGTGCCAGCAGTTCCCCATTCGGCGGCTATGGCTACACCTTC
TRBJ2-2 | NA | TRBV4-2 | TRBD2 | CASSQESGGAFNTGELFF | TGTGCCAGCAGCCAAGAGAGCGGGGGGGCCTTTAATACCGGGGAGCTGTTTTTT
TRBJ1-5 | NA | TRBV19 | NA | CASSIWGAIQPQHF | TGTGCCAGTAGTATATGGGGGGCGATTCAGCCCCAGCATTTT
TRBJ2-3 | NA | TRBV14 | NA | CASSQDRAGEGTDTQYF | TGTGCCAGCAGCCAAGATCGGGCAGGGGAAGGGACAGATACGCAGTATTTT
TRBJ1-5 | NA | TRBV29-1 | TRBD1 | CSVTGTALGQPQHF | TGCAGCGTCACCGGGACAGCTTTGGGGCAGCCCCAGCATTTT
TRBJ1-6 | NA | TRBV3-1/TRBV3-2 | NA | CASSQDHGNSPLHF | TGTGCCAGCAGCCAAGATCACGGTAATTCACCCCTCCACTTT
TRBJ1-3 | NA | TRBV19 | TRBD1 | CASSGQASSGNTIYF | TGTGCCAGTTCCGGACAGGCCTCCTCTGGAAACACCATATATTTT
TRBJ1-6 | NA | TRBV4-1 | TRBD1 | CASSQPGQRISPLHF | TGCGCCAGCAGCCAACCGGGACAGCGAATTTCACCCCTCCACTTT
TRBJ2-2 | NA | TRBV15 | TRBD1 | CATSSLGAPGQVNTGELFF | TGTGCCACCAGCAGTCTAGGAGCTCCGGGACAGGTAAACACCGGGGAGCTGTTTTTT
TRBJ2-2 | NA | TRBV7-8 | NA | CASSSRVGASNTGELFF | TGTGCCAGCAGCTCCCGGGTAGGGGCCTCGAACACCGGGGAGCTGTTTTTT
TRBJ1-1 | NA | TRBV29-1 | NA | CSVEQGFGTEAFF | TGCAGCGTTGAACAGGGGTTCGGCACTGAAGCTTTCTTT
TRBJ2-7 | NA | TRBV9 | NA | CASSVDPTRPGDRIYEQYF | TGTGCCAGCAGCGTAGACCCAACCAGGCCCGGAGACAGGATCTACGAGCAGTACTTC
TRBJ1-4 | NA | TRBV6-1 | NA | CASSEWEGEKLFF | TGTGCCAGCAGTGAATGGGAGGGGGAAAAACTGTTTTTT
TRBJ1-5 | NA | TRBV19 | NA | CASGDGGSNQPQHF | TGTGCCAGTGGGGACGGCGGGAGCAATCAGCCCCAGCATTTT
TRBJ2-3 | NA | TRBV5-1 | NA | CASSLGGRSTDTQYF | TGCGCCAGCAGCTTGGGAGGCAGAAGCACAGATACGCAGTATTTT